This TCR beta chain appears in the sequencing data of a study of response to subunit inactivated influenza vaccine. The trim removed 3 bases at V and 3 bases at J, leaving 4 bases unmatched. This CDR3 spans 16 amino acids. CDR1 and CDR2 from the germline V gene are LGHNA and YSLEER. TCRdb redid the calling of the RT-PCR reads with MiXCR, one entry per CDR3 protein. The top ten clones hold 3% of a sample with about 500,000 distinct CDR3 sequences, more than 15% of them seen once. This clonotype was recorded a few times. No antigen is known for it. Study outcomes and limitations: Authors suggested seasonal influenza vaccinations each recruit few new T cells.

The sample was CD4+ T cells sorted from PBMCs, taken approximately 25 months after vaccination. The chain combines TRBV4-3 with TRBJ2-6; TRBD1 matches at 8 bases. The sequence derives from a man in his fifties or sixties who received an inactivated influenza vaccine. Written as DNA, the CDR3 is TGCGCCAGCAGCCAGAACAGGGGGTTTGGGGCCAACGTCCTGACTTTC. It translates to CASSQNRGFGANVLTF.